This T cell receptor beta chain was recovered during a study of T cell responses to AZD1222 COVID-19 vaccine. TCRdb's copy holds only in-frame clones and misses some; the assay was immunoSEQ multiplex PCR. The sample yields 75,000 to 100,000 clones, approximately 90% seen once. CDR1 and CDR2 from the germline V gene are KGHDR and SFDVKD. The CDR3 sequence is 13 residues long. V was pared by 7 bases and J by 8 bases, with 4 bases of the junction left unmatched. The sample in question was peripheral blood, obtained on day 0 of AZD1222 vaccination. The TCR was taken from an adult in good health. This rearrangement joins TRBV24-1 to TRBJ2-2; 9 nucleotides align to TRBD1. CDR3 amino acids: CATRGTGFGELFF. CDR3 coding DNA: TGTGCCACCAGGGGGACAGGGTTTGGGGAGCTGTTTTTT.